Below, 10 T cell receptor beta chains from the same sample are listed, as sequenced in a study of T cell responses to AZD1222 COVID-19 vaccine. Sequencing was performed with immunoSEQ multiplex PCR; in TCRdb, only in-frame clones are kept and a portion is missing. This sample carries about 150,000 clones, 85% to 95% of them seen once, and the ten largest clones take around 1.5%. The sample consisted of peripheral blood, taken 28 days after the second AZD1222 dose. The receptors come from an adult who received the AZD1222 COVID-19 vaccine.

The CDR3 loop reads CSVVLAGGGDTQYF. The CDR3, as DNA: TGCAGCGTTGTTTTAGCGGGAGGGGGAGATACGCAGTATTTT. The genes are TRBV29-1 and TRBJ2-3; 11 bases line up with TRBD2. CDR1 is SQVTM, CDR2 ANQGSEA, per germline. V lost 4 bases to trimming and J lost 5 bases; unmatched junction nucleotides: 5. This CDR3 contains 14 residues.

DNA of the CDR3: TGCAGCGGCCTACAGGGGATAGGGACCCGCCCTGAAGCTTTCTTT. Protein: CSGLQGIGTRPEAFF. V is TRBV29-1 and J is TRBJ1-1; 7 bases fit TRBD1. J gave up 6 bases and V 7 bases, and 17 bases lay outside the gene matches. Per germline, CDR1 SQVTM and CDR2 ANQGSEA. CDR3 length: 15 residues.

This clone appeared a few times. The chain's CDR3 is CASSHGGPGANTEAFF. DNA for the CDR3: TGTGCCAGCAGCCACGGCGGGCCAGGGGCAAACACTGAAGCTTTCTTT. The chain has TRBV7-6 and TRBJ1-1; a weak D match, TRBD1 (6 bases). Between the trimmed V and J ends, which lost 5 bases and 2 bases, there was a span of 18 bases. The CDR3 is 16 residues long. Germline V lookup: CDR1 SGHVS, CDR2 FNYEAQ.

This clone was found once. The V and J genes are TRBV2 and TRBJ2-1, with 11 bases fitting TRBD2. The germline CDR1 and CDR2 sequences are SNHLY and FYNNEI. The CDR3 is 14 residues long. With V trimmed by 8 bases and J by 9 bases, 9 bases remained unmatched. The CDR3 bases are TGTGCCAGCCGCGGTAGCGGGAGGGCCGGTGAGCAGTTCTTC. It codes for CASRGSGRAGEQFF.

This chain joins TRBV20-1 and TRBJ1-4; 7 bases fit TRBD1. V lost 3 bases and J lost 5; bases outside the gene matches: 6. The germline CDR1 and CDR2 sequences are DFQATT and SNEGSKA (reference sequence). CDR3 size: 14 residues. The CDR3 DNA reads as TGCAGTGCTAGTGGGACAGTTCCAAATGAAAAACTGTTTTTT. Amino acids: CSASGTVPNEKLFF.

The DNA of the CDR3 is TGTGCCAGCAGCCTCATCCAGACAGCAAACTATGGCTACACCTTC. Amino acids: CASSLIQTANYGYTF. The rearrangement uses TRBV7-2 and TRBJ1-2, with a possible D match to TRBD1 (5 bases). The CDR3 has 15 amino acids. Trimming removed 5 bases at V and 2 bases at J, with 15 bases between. From germline, CDR1 is SGHTA and CDR2 FQGNSA.

With regard to this clone: Different DNA sequences within this sample yield the same CDR3. J is TRBJ1-5 and V is TRBV30; no clear D. The germline gives CDR1 GTSNPN, CDR2 SVGIG (reference sequence). The CDR3 sequence is 13 residues long. V gave up 1 base and J gave up 2 bases, with 6 bases separating them. CDR3 sequence reads: CAWSAGGNQPQHF. The CDR3 DNA sequence: TGTGCCTGGAGTGCTGGGGGCAATCAGCCCCAGCATTTT. Looking up the rest from reference TRBV30 and TRBJ1-5 gives the full variable domain: SQTIHQWPATLVQPVGSPLSLECTVEGTSNPNLYWYRQAAGRGLQLLFYSVGIGQISSEVPQNLSASRPQDRQFILSSKKLLLSDSGFYLCAWSAGGNQPQHFGDGTRLSIL.

This chain joins TRBV7-2 and TRBJ2-3, with no clear D. The germline gives CDR1 SGHTA, CDR2 FQGNSA. This CDR3 comprises 14 residues. Trimming removed 4 bases at V and 2 bases at J, with 10 bases between. The CDR3 DNA sequence: TGTGCCAGCAGCTATCGGCTACCCACAGATACGCAGTATTTT. This sequence encodes CASSYRLPTDTQYF.

The DNA for the CDR3 is TGTGCCACCAGAGACCCCGGATACAATGAGCAGTTCTTC. Protein sequence: CATRDPGYNEQFF. This chain joins TRBV24-1 and TRBJ2-1, with no clear D. V lost 7 bases and J 4 bases, leaving 10 bases between the germline ends. This CDR3 is 13 amino acids long. In germline, CDR1 is KGHDR, CDR2 SFDVKD.

The chain recombines TRBV19 with TRBJ1-1; D unclear. The length of the CDR3 is 13 residues. The ends were cut back, 5 bases at V and 0 bases at J, with 7 bases in the middle. The V gene's germline CDR1 is LNHDA and CDR2 SQIVND (reference sequence). CDR3 in amino acids: CASSQSLNTEAFF. In nucleotides, the CDR3 is TGTGCCAGTAGTCAAAGTCTGAACACTGAAGCTTTCTTT.